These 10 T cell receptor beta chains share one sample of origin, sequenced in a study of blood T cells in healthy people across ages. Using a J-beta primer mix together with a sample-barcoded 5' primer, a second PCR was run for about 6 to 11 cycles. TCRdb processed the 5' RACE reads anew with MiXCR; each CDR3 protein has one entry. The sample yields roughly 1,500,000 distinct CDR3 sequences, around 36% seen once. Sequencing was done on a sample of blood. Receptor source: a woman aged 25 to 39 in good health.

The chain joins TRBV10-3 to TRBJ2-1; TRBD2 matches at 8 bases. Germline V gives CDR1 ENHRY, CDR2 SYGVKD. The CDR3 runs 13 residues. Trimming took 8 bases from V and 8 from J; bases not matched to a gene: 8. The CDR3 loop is CAIGGTSRDEQFF. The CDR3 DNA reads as TGTGCCATCGGGGGGACTAGTAGGGATGAGCAGTTCTTC.

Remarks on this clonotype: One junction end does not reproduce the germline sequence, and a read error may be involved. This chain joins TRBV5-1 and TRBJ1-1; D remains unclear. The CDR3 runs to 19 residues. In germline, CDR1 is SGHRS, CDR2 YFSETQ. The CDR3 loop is CASSLGLSQLWVMNAEAFF. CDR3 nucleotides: TGCGCCAGCAGCTTGGGGCTGAGCCAGCTTTGGGTGATGAACGCTGAAGCTTTCTTT.

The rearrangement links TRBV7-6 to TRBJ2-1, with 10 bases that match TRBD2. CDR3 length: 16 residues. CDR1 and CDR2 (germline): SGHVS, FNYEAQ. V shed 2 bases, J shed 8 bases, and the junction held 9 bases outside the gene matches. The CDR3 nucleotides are TGTGCCAGCAGCTTACACTCTAGCGGGGGATGGGATGAGCAGTTCTTC. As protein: CASSLHSSGGWDEQFF.

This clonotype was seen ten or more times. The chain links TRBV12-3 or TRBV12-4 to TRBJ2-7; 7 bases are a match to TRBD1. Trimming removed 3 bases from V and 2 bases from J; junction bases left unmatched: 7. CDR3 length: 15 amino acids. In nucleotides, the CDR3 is TGTGCCAGCAGTTTTAAGGCAGGGGGTCCCTACGAGCAGTACTTC. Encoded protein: CASSFKAGGPYEQYF.

Written as DNA, the CDR3 is TGTGCCAGCAGTTTCCGGACAGGGGCGCTCTTTGTAAAACTGTTTTTT. Protein sequence: CASSFRTGALFVKLFF. J is TRBJ1-4 and V is TRBV28, with 9 bases aligning to TRBD1. Germline-derived CDR1 and CDR2 are MDHEN and SYDVKM. The V segment lost 3 bases and the J segment 10 bases; nucleotides outside the gene matches: 12. The CDR3 sequence is 16 residues long.

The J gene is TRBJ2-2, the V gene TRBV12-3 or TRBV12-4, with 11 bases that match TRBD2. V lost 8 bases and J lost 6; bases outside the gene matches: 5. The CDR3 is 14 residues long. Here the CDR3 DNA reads TGTGCCAGCGGGCTTAGCGGGGGGGCCGGGGAGCTGTTTTTT. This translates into CASGLSGGAGELFF.

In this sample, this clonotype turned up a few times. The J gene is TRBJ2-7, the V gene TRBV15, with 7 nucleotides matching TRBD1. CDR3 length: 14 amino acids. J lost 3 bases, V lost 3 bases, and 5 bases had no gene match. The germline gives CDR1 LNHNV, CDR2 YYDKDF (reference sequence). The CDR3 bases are TGTGCCACCAGCAGTGGGAACAGGGGCTACGAGCAGTACTTC. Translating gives CATSSGNRGYEQYF.

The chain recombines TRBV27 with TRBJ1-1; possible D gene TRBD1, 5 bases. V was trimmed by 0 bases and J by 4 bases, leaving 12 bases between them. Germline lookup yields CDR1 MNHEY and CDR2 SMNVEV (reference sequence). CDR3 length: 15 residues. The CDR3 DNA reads TGTGCCAGCAGTTTATCGAGACACGGGGGCACTGAAGCTTTCTTT. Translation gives CASSLSRHGGTEAFF.

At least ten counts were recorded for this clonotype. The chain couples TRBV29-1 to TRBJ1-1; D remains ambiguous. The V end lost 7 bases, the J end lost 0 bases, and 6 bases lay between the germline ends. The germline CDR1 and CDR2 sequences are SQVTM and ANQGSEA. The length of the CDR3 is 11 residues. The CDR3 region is CSERVNTEAFF. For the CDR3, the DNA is TGCAGCGAGAGAGTGAACACTGAAGCTTTCTTT.

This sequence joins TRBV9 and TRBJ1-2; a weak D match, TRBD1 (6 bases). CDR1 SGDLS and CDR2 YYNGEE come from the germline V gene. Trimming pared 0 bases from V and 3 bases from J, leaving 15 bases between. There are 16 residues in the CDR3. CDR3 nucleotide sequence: TGTGCCAGCAGCGTAGGACATACAGGGTCGGACTATGGCTACACCTTC. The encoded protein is CASSVGHTGSDYGYTF. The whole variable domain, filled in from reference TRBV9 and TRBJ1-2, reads DSGVTQTPKHLITATGQRVTLRCSPRSGDLSVYWYQQSLDQGLQFLIQYYNGEERAKGNILERFSAQQFPDLHSELNLSSLELGDSALYFCASSVGHTGSDYGYTFGSGTRLTVV.